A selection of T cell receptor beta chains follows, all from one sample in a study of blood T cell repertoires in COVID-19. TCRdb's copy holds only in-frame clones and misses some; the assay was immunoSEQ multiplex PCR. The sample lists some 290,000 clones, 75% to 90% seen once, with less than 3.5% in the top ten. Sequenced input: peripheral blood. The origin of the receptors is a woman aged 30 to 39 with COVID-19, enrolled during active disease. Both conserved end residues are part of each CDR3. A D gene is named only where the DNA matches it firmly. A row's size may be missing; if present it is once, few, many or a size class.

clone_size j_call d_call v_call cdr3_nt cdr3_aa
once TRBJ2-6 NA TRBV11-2 TGTGCCAGCAGCTTAATATCAGGGTCTGGGGCCAACGTCCTGACTTTC CASSLISGSGANVLTF
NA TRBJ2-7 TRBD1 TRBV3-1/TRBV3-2 TGTGCCAGCAGCCTTCCGGGACAGGGCGTCTACGAGCAGTACTTC CASSLPGQGVYEQYF
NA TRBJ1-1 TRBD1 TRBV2 TGTGCCAGCGCTACATTACAGGGGAGTGAAGCTTTCTTT CASATLQGSEAFF
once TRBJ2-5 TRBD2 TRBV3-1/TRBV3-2 TGTGCCAGCAGCCCTAGGACTAGCGGGAGGGTAGAGACCCAGTACTTC CASSPRTSGRVETQYF
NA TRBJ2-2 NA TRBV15 TGTGCCACCAGCAGAGATCAGGGGAGTGGCGGGGAGCTGTTTTTT CATSRDQGSGGELFF
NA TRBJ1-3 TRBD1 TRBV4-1 TGCGCCAGCAGCCAAGACGAGGGGGCCCTCTCTGGAAACACCATATATTTT CASSQDEGALSGNTIYF
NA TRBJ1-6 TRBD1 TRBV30 TGTGCCTGGAGTCAGACAGGGAGCTCCTATAATTCACCCCTCCACTTT CAWSQTGSSYNSPLHF
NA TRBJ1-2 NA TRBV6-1 TGTGCCAGCAGTGAAGGTTGGGCAGGATATGGCTACACCTTC CASSEGWAGYGYTF
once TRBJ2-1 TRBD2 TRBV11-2 TGTGCCAGCAGCTTAGAAGTTCGTACTAGCGGGAACAATGAGCAGTTCTTC CASSLEVRTSGNNEQFF
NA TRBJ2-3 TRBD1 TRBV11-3 TGTGCCAGCAGCCTAGGGGACAGGACCACAGATACGCAGTATTTT CASSLGDRTTDTQYF
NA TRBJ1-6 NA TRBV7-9 TGTGCCAGCAGCGTGACAGCATCACCCCTCCACTTT CASSVTASPLHF
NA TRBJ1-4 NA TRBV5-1 TGCGCCAGCAGCTTCAGGTTGGGTGTCGGTGAAAAACTGTTTTTT CASSFRLGVGEKLFF
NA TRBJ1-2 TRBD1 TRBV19 TGTGCCAGTAGTGTGGGACAGTCCTATGGCTACACCTTC CASSVGQSYGYTF
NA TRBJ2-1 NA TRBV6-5 TGTGCCAGCAGCGCAGGGCTAGAGCAGTTCTTC CASSAGLEQFF
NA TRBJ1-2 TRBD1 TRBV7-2 TGTGCCAGCAGCCAGGAGGGGGCGCAGCTTATTGGAGGGAACACCTTC CASSQEGAQLIGGNTF
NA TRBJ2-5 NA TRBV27 TGTGCCAGCAGTTTACGAGGAGGACTGGAGACCCAGTACTTC CASSLRGGLETQYF
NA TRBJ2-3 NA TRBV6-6 TGTGCCAGCAGTTATAGCGGACCGGTCACAGATACGCAGTATTTT CASSYSGPVTDTQYF
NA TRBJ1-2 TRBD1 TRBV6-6 TGTGCCAGCAGTTACTCCCCCGACAGGGGCAATGGCTACACCTTC CASSYSPDRGNGYTF
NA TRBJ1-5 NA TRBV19 TGTGCCAGTAGTCCGGGGAGGGACCTCGGCGTGGGTCAGCCCCAGCATTTT CASSPGRDLGVGQPQHF
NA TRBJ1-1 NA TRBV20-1 TGCAGTGCCAGTGGCCTACCGGGGAACACTGAAGCTTTCTTT CSASGLPGNTEAFF
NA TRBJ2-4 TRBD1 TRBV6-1 TGTGCCAGCAGTGAAAGGTGGGACAGACACATTCAGTACTTC CASSERWDRHIQYF
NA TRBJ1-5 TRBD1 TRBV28 TGTGCCAGCAGAACAAGGGGGACAGGGTTTAGCAATCAGCCCCAGCATTTT CASRTRGTGFSNQPQHF
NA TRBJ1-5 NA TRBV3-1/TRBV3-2 TGTGCCAGCGGCAGCAATCAGCCCCAGCATTTT CASGSNQPQHF
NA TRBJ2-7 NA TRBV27 TGTGCCAGCAGTCCCTATGGGGGGAGCCCCTACGAGCAGTACTTC CASSPYGGSPYEQYF
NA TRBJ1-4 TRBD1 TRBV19 TGTGCCAGTTTTGCTTCCGGGACAGCGGTCGAAAAACTGTTTTTT CASFASGTAVEKLFF
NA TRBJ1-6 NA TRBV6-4 TGTGCCAGCAGTGACACTTATAATTCACCCCTCCACTTT CASSDTYNSPLHF
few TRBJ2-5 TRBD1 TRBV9 TGTGCCAGCAGCGGAGAACAGGGGCAAGAGACCCAGTACTTC CASSGEQGQETQYF
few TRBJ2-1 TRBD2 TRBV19 TGTGCCAGTAGTATACCGGGACTAGCGGGCTGGGGCTACAATGAGCAGTTCTTC CASSIPGLAGWGYNEQFF
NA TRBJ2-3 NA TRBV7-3 TGTGCCAGCAGCATAGGGACAATGAGAGAGCAGTATTTT CASSIGTMREQYF
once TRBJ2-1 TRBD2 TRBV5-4 TGTGCCAGCAGCACCGGGACTAGCGGGAGGGTGAATAATGAGCAGTTCTTC CASSTGTSGRVNNEQFF
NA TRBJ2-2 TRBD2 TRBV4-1 TGCGCCAGCAGCTCCCCCGGGACTAGCGGGAGGGCCGTCGGGGAGCTGTTTTTT CASSSPGTSGRAVGELFF
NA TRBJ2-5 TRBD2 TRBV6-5 TGTGCCAGCGCGGCGGGAGGAGGGGGGGAGACCCAGTACTTC CASAAGGGGETQYF
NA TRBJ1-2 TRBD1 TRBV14 TGTGCCAGCAGCCAAGGCGGAGCAGGGGGCCGGGGCTACACCTTC CASSQGGAGGRGYTF
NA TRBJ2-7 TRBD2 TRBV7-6 TGTGCCAGCAGCTCGAATCGTGCCGGGACTAGCGTTTCCTACGAGCAGTACTTC CASSSNRAGTSVSYEQYF
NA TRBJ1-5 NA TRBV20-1 TGCAGTGCAAGCGACAGTAGGTCCCAGCATTTT CSASDSRSQHF
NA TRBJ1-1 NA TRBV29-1 TGCAGCGTTGAAGAGGGGGGAGGGAACACTGAAGCTTTCTTT CSVEEGGGNTEAFF
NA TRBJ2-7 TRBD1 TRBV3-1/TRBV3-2 TGTGCCAGCAGCCAATCCCGGGACAGGAGCTACGAGCAGTACTTC CASSQSRDRSYEQYF
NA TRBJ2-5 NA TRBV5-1 TGCGCCAGCAGCGCCCCCAAATCGGGGATTGAAGAGACCCAGTACTTC CASSAPKSGIEETQYF
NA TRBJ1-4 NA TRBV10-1 TGCGCCAGCAGTGAGTCGTCCGGAGCAAATGAAAAACTGTTTTTT CASSESSGANEKLFF
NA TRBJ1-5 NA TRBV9 TGTGCCAGCAGCGTAGCTCCTCAAGGGGCCCAGCATTTT CASSVAPQGAQHF
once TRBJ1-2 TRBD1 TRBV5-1 TGCGCCAGCAGCTTTGACAGGGAGAGCGGCTACACCTTC CASSFDRESGYTF